The 21 T cell receptor beta chains below were found in one sample sequenced in a study of post-analysis software for immune sequencing data (dated by TCRdb to about 2015). Their target antigens are unknown. The paper's findings and limits, for the study overall: Significantly higher frequencies in patients than in controls were found for about 5 TRBV segments, including TRBV5-6, TRBV5-1 and TRBV20-1.

Library construction relied on PCR. Sequencing instrument: Illumina HiSeq 2500. To reduce PCR and sequencing biases, unique molecular identifiers were incorporated into the TCR beta cDNA libraries. TCRdb trimmed the raw reads at Q25, called clones with MiXCR and kept productive beta chains. Rows with a matching CDR3 protein are joined into one entry that keeps the most common DNA and genes. In this sample the table shows about 430,000 distinct CDR3 sequences, about 39% of which occur a single time. The top ten clonotypes cover approximately 7.6% of the sample. Sequencing was carried out using blood. The receptors were gathered from a girl aged 2 to 9 with multiple sclerosis.

This rearrangement joins TRBV18 to TRBJ1-1, with D possibly matching TRBD1 (6 bases). Germline CDR1 and CDR2: KGHSH and LQKENI. This CDR3 contains 15 residues. V lost 3 bases to trimming and J lost 1 base, with 12 bases between them. For the CDR3, the DNA is TGTGCCAGCTCACCCCCAGGGGCCCGGAACACTGAAGCTTTCTTT. This gives the protein CASSPPGARNTEAFF.

The chain is built from TRBV7-9 and TRBJ2-2; weak D call: TRBD1 (6 bases). The V gene's germline CDR1 is SEHNR and CDR2 FQNEAQ (reference sequence). The CDR3 sequence is 17 residues long. V gave up 11 bases and J gave up 4 bases, with 26 bases separating them. CDR3: CALARTVHQRGTGELFF. CDR3 bases: TGTGCCCTAGCCCGGACAGTACACCAAAGAGGCACCGGGGAGCTGTTTTTT.

The chain joins TRBV5-1 to TRBJ1-1; D gene uncertain. CDR1 is SGHRS, CDR2 YFSETQ, per germline. The CDR3 runs 16 residues. The V gene lost 0 bases and the J gene lost 1 base, with 13 bases spanning the gap. CDR3 protein: CASSLDLSGENTEAFF. The DNA for the CDR3 is TGCGCCAGCAGCTTGGATCTCTCAGGAGAGAACACTGAAGCTTTCTTT. Complete variable domain (other parts from reference TRBV5-1 and TRBJ1-1): KAGVTQTPRYLIKTRGQQVTLSCSPISGHRSVSWYQQTPGQGLQFLFEYFSETQRNKGNFPGRFSGRQFSNSRSEMNVSTLELGDSALYLCASSLDLSGENTEAFFGQGTRLTVV.

The sample holds a few counts of this clonotype. The V and J genes are TRBV20-1 and TRBJ2-7; 9 bases match TRBD1. Looked up from germline, CDR1 is DFQATT and CDR2 is SNEGSKA (reference sequence). V dropped 3 bases and J dropped 3; count of bases not matched to a gene: 6. This CDR3 has 14 amino acids. This CDR3 is CSARRDRVNYEQYF. CDR3 sequence (DNA): TGCAGTGCTAGGAGGGACAGGGTTAACTACGAGCAGTACTTC.

The gene calls are TRBV5-1 and TRBJ1-3; tentatively, D is TRBD1 (5 bases). Germline CDR1 is SGHRS and CDR2 is YFSETQ. The CDR3 spans 15 residues. Trimming stripped 5 bases from V and 0 bases from J, with 12 bases between. The CDR3 reads CASSKTGASGNTIYF. As DNA, the CDR3 is TGCGCCAGCAGTAAAACAGGTGCCTCTGGAAACACCATATATTTT.

V and J are TRBV5-6 and TRBJ1-2; a weak D match, TRBD1 (6 bases). V shed 4 bases and J shed 2 bases, with 15 bases lying between them. The CDR3 extends over 15 amino acids. The germline gives CDR1 SGHDT, CDR2 YYEEEE. The CDR3 spells CASSPGQHANYGYTF. CDR3 sequence (DNA): TGTGCCAGCAGCCCAGGACAGCATGCGAACTATGGCTACACCTTC.

In its sample, this clonotype was seen a few times. Because the CDR3's place on the DNA is in doubt, the DNA is left out and the CDR3 is given as listed by TCRdb. J is TRBJ2-3 and V is TRBV3-1; the table names TRBD1, a call not compared with the DNA. Ends included, the CDR3 has 14 residues. CDR1 and CDR2 (germline): LGHDT, YNNKEL (reference sequence). The CDR3 loop reads CASSSGARGDTQYF.

The rearrangement links TRBV28 to TRBJ1-1, with TRBD1 identical over 9 bases. Germline V gives CDR1 MDHEN, CDR2 SYDVKM. This CDR3 region has 12 residues. J gave up 11 bases and V 2 bases, and 3 bases lay outside the gene matches. The DNA of the CDR3 is TGTGCCAGCAGTTTAGGGACAGGGAGCGCTTTCTTT. Its protein product is CASSLGTGSAFF.

This clonotype appeared a single time. The junction departs from the called germline gene at one end, perhaps through a read error. The J gene is TRBJ2-1, the V gene TRBV20-1; 7 bases align to TRBD2. CDR1 and CDR2 (germline): DFQATT, SNEGSKA (reference sequence). This CDR3 has 15 residues. The CDR3 DNA is TGCAGTGTTAGAGTGGGGGAGGGCTCCTACAATGAGCAGTTCTTC. Translation gives CSVRVGEGSYNEQFF.

This clonotype appeared a few times. This chain uses TRBV20-1 with TRBJ2-1; D is unresolved. This CDR3 comprises 16 residues. V was cut by 0 bases and J by 2 bases, with 14 bases left in between. From germline, CDR1 is DFQATT and CDR2 SNEGSKA (reference sequence). This CDR3 is CSARESTTYTYNEQFF. CDR3 DNA sequence: TGCAGTGCTAGAGAATCGACCACCTATACCTACAATGAGCAGTTCTTC.

This chain connects TRBV2 to TRBJ2-7; 11 bases match TRBD1. Germline V gene lookup returns CDR1 SNHLY and CDR2 FYNNEI. V was clipped by 6 bases and J by 7 bases; unmatched bases: 5. CDR3 length equals 13 residues. The CDR3 here is CASSRDRGSEQYF. The CDR3 nucleotides are TGTGCCAGCAGCCGGGACAGGGGGAGTGAGCAGTACTTC.

The V and J genes are TRBV19 and TRBJ2-1, with D maybe TRBD1 (6 bases). Trimming removed 7 bases at V and 0 bases at J, with 16 bases between. This CDR3 spans 16 amino acids. Germline V gene data show CDR1 as LNHDA and CDR2 as SQIVND (reference sequence). Here the CDR3 DNA reads TGTGCCAGTACCACGTGGGGGCTAAGCTCCTACAATGAGCAGTTCTTC. It translates to CASTTWGLSSYNEQFF. Full variable domain (outside the CDR3, taken from reference TRBV19 and TRBJ2-1): DGGITQSPKYLFRKEGQNVTLSCEQNLNHDAMYWYRQDPGQGLRLIYYSQIVNDFQKGDIAEGYSVSREKKESFPLTVTSAQKNPTAFYLCASTTWGLSSYNEQFFGPGTRLTVL.

The chain has TRBV27 and TRBJ2-7; TRBD2 matches 8 bases. Germline CDR1 and CDR2: MNHEY and SMNVEV (reference sequence). With V trimmed by 6 bases and J by 2 bases, 9 bases remained unmatched. This CDR3 is built from 15 residues. The CDR3, as DNA: TGTGCCAGCAGCCCCCCGCGGGAGGCTACCTACGAGCAGTACTTC. Residues: CASSPPREATYEQYF.

The rearrangement uses TRBV7-3 and TRBJ2-1; D gene unclear. The CDR3 runs 15 residues. Germline CDR1 and CDR2: SGHTA and FQGTGA. V lost 5 bases, J lost 8 bases, and 19 bases lay in between. The CDR3 bases are TGTGCCAGCAGCAAAGTGGTTCCCCCTGGGGATGAGCAGTTCTTC. Residues: CASSKVVPPGDEQFF.

This clonotype was recorded a few times. V and J are TRBV5-1 and TRBJ2-1; weak D call: TRBD1 (10 bases). This CDR3 is 21 amino acids long. The V end was cut by 8 bases, the J end by 2 bases, with 35 bases between. CDR1 and CDR2 (germline): SGHRS, YFSETQ. In nucleotides, the CDR3 is TGCGCCAGTAAGGGACAGGGGAAAATCGGACTAGCGATGTGGGCCTACAATGAGCAGTTCTTC. Amino acids: CASKGQGKIGLAMWAYNEQFF.

The CDR3 bases are TGTGCCAGCACGGTCCGGGGAGTCTACCAGCCCCAGCATTTT. Protein: CASTVRGVYQPQHF. The chain employs TRBV28 and TRBJ1-5; D remains unclear. Trimming cost V 7 bases and J 7 bases, with 17 bases left between them. CDR1 and CDR2 (germline): MDHEN, SYDVKM. CDR3 length: 14 amino acids.

The rearrangement uses TRBV20-1 and TRBJ2-1, with a possible D match to TRBD1 (5 bases). Germline values: CDR1 DFQATT, CDR2 SNEGSKA (reference sequence). The length of the CDR3 is 16 residues. The germline V and J ends were trimmed by 0 bases and 0 bases, with 12 bases remaining between them. Here the CDR3 DNA reads TGCAGTGCTAGAGATGGGTCAGGGCCCTCCTACAATGAGCAGTTCTTC. Residues: CSARDGSGPSYNEQFF.

This clonotype turned up a few times. The V and J genes are TRBV7-9 and TRBJ2-7; possibly TRBD1 for D (5 bases). V shed 0 bases and J shed 5 bases, with 8 bases lying between them. Germline CDR1 reads SEHNR; CDR2 reads FQNEAQ (reference sequence). The length of the CDR3 is 13 residues. The CDR3 DNA reads TGTGCCAGCAGCTTAGCAGGGGTCGACGAGCAGTACTTC. Its protein product is CASSLAGVDEQYF.

In its sample, this clonotype was seen a few times. The rearrangement links TRBV6-5 to TRBJ2-7; 8 bases line up with TRBD1. Losses at the gene ends were 8 bases for V and 7 bases for J; bases not matched to a gene: 16. Germline V gene data show CDR1 as MNHEY and CDR2 as SVGAGI. The CDR3 is 15 amino acids. CDR3 DNA sequence: TGTGCCAGCCGGTACCGGGACAGGTCGTTTGGAGAGCAGTACTTC. The encoded protein is CASRYRDRSFGEQYF.

Turning to this clonotype: This may stem from a read error, because a much larger clone lies one nucleotide away. The CDR3 is CSARTSGDYNEHFF. The CDR3 DNA sequence: TGCAGTGCCCGGACTAGCGGGGACTACAATGAGCACTTCTTC. The chain links TRBV20-1 to TRBJ2-1; 12 nucleotides line up with TRBD2. Germline CDR1 and CDR2: DFQATT and SNEGSKA (reference sequence). This CDR3 contains 14 residues.

Only a few counts were recorded for this clonotype. The chain has TRBV5-6 and TRBJ2-3, with D uncertain. The CDR3 consists of 16 residues. Between the trimmed V and J ends, which lost 0 bases and 0 bases, there was a span of 11 bases. Germline V lookup: CDR1 SGHDT, CDR2 YYEEEE. CDR3 residues: CASSLALGISTDTQYF. Here the CDR3 DNA reads TGTGCCAGCAGCTTGGCCTTGGGAATCAGCACAGATACGCAGTATTTT.